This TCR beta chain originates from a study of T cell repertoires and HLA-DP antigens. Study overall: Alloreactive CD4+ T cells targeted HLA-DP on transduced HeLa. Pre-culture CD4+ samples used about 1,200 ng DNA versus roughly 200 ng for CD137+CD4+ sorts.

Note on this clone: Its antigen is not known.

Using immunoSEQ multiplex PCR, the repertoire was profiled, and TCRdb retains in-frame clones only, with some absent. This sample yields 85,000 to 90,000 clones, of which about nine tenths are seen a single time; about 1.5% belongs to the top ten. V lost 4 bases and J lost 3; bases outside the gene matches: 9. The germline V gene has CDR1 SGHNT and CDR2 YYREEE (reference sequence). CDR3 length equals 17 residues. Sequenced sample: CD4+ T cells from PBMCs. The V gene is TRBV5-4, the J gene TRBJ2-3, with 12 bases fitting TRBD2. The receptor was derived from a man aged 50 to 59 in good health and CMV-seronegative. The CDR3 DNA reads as TGTGCCAGCAGCGACGGACCGACTAGCGGGAGAACAGATACGCAGTATTTT. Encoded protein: CASSDGPTSGRTDTQYF.